This is a list of T cell receptor beta chains from one sample in a study of blood T cells in healthy people across ages. One entry per CDR3 protein results from TCRdb running MiXCR on the 5' RACE reads. The sample shows roughly 1,700,000 distinct CDR3 sequences, roughly 28% of them seen only once. The sequenced sample consisted of blood. These receptor sequences come from a woman in her twenties or thirties in good health. Both conserved end residues are part of each CDR3. Each record gives: J gene, V gene, CDR3 protein.

J gene: TRBJ2-7; V gene: TRBV12-3/TRBV12-4; CDR3 protein: CASSFGGSYEQYF
J gene: TRBJ2-6; V gene: TRBV7-2; CDR3 protein: CASKGWGLSGANVLTF
J gene: TRBJ1-5; V gene: TRBV20-1; CDR3 protein: CSAGGTGWQPQHF
J gene: TRBJ2-7; V gene: TRBV20-1; CDR3 protein: CSARAPARGSDEQYF
J gene: TRBJ2-1; V gene: TRBV9; CDR3 protein: CAGSVGRGYNEQFF
J gene: TRBJ1-1; V gene: TRBV30; CDR3 protein: CAWSLGLGDTEAFF
J gene: TRBJ2-1; V gene: TRBV24-1; CDR3 protein: CATSDSSGRANWKGQFF
J gene: TRBJ2-1; V gene: TRBV10-3; CDR3 protein: CAISAIAGVEQFF
J gene: TRBJ2-2; V gene: TRBV29-1; CDR3 protein: CSVETRDIHNANTWELFF
J gene: TRBJ2-7; V gene: TRBV21-1; CDR3 protein: CASNLRGLSSYEQYF
J gene: TRBJ2-3; V gene: TRBV4-1; CDR3 protein: CASSRVQTRPGDTQYF
J gene: TRBJ1-2; V gene: TRBV24-1; CDR3 protein: CATSDLQDRGKIYGYTF
J gene: TRBJ2-5; V gene: TRBV20-1; CDR3 protein: CSARGRAQETQYF
J gene: TRBJ1-1; V gene: TRBV20-1; CDR3 protein: CSARGDVNTEAFF
J gene: TRBJ2-7; V gene: TRBV27; CDR3 protein: CASSPGPFLEQYF
J gene: TRBJ2-7; V gene: TRBV10-3; CDR3 protein: CAISRTGTGSSYEQYF
J gene: TRBJ2-3; V gene: TRBV12-3/TRBV12-4; CDR3 protein: CASSSTRTANTDTQYF
J gene: TRBJ1-2; V gene: TRBV25-1; CDR3 protein: CASSGGSYGYTF
J gene: TRBJ1-4; V gene: TRBV7-9; CDR3 protein: CASGPPGTVEKLFF
J gene: TRBJ1-6; V gene: TRBV18; CDR3 protein: CASSPPFRDNSPLHF
J gene: NA; V gene: TRBV2; CDR3 protein: CASRETTGVDEQYF
J gene: TRBJ1-2; V gene: TRBV5-8; CDR3 protein: CASSPPSYGYTF